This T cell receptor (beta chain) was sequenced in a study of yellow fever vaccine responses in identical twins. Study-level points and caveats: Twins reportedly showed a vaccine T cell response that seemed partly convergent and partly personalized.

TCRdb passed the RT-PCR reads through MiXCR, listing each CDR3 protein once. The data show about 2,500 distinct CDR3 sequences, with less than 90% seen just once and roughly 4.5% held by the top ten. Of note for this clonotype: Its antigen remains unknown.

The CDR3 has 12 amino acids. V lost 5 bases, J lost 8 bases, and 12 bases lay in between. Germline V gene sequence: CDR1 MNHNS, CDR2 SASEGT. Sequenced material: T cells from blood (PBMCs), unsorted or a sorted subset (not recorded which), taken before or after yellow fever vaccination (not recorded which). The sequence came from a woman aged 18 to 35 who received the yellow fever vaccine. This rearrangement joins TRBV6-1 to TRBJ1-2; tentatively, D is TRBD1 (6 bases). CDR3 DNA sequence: TGTGCCAGCAGTCTACAGGGAAACGGCTACACCTTC. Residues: CASSLQGNGYTF.